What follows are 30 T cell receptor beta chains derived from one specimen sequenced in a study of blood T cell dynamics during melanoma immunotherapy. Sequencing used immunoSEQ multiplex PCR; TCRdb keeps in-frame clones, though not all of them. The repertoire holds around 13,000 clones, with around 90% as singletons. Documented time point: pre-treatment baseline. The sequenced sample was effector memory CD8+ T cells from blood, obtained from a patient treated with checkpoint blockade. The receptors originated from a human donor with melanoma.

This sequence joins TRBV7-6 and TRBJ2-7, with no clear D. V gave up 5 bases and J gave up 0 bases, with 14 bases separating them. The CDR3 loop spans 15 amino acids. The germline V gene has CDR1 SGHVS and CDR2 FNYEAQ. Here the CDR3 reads CASSLTGPVSYEQYF. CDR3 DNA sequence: TGTGCCAGCAGCCTTACCGGGCCCGTCTCCTACGAGCAGTACTTC.

The CDR3 spells CASSFGTTASYEQYF. The DNA for the CDR3 is TGTGCCAGCAGCTTCGGGACAACAGCCTCCTACGAGCAGTACTTC. The chain joins TRBV7-8 to TRBJ2-7, with D maybe TRBD1 (6 bases). Germline lookup yields CDR1 SGHVS and CDR2 FQNEAQ. Trimming removed 3 bases from V and 0 bases from J, with 12 bases in between. The CDR3 covers 15 residues.

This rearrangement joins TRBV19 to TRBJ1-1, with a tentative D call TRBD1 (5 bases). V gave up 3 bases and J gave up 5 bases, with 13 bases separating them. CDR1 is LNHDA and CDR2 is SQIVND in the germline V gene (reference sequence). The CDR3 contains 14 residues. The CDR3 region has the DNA TGTGCCAGTAGTATCAGTATGGGGCGGACTGAAGCTTTCTTT. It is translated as CASSISMGRTEAFF. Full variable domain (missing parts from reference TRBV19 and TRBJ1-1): DGGITQSPKYLFRKEGQNVTLSCEQNLNHDAMYWYRQDPGQGLRLIYYSQIVNDFQKGDIAEGYSVSREKKESFPLTVTSAQKNPTAFYLCASSISMGRTEAFFGQGTRLTVV.

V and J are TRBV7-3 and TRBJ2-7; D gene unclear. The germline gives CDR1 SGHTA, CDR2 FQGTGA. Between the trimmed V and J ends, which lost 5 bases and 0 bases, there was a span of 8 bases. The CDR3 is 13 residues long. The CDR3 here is CASSPPGSYEQYF. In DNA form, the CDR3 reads TGTGCCAGCAGCCCGCCGGGCTCCTACGAGCAGTACTTC.

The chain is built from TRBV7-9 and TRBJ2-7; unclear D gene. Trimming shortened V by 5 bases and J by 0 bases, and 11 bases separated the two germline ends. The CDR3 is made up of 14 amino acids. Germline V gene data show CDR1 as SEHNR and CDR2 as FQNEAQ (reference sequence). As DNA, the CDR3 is TGTGCCAGCAGCCTCGCGACGCTCTCCTACGAGCAGTACTTC. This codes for CASSLATLSYEQYF. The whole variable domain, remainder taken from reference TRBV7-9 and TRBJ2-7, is DTGVSQNPRHKITKRGQNVTFRCDPISEHNRLYWYRQTLGQGPEFLTYFQNEAQLEKSRLLSDRFSAERPKGSFSTLEIQRTEQGDSAMYLCASSLATLSYEQYFGPGTRLTVT.

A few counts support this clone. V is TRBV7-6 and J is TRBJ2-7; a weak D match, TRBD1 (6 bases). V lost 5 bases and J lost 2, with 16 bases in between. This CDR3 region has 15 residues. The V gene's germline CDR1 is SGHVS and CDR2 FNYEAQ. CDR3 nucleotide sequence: TGTGCCAGCAGCGATACAGGGCACCGAGCCTACGAGCAGTACTTC. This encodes CASSDTGHRAYEQYF.

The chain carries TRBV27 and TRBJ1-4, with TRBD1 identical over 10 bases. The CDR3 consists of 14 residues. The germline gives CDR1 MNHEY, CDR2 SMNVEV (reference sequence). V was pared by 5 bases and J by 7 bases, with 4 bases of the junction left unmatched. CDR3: CASSPWDRGEKLFF. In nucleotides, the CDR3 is TGTGCCAGCAGTCCCTGGGACAGGGGTGAAAAACTGTTTTTT.

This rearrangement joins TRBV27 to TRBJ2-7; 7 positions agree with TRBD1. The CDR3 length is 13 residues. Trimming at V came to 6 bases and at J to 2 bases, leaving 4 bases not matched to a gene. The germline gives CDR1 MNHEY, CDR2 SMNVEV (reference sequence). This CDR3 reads CASSPGTAYEQYF. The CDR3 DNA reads TGTGCCAGCAGCCCCGGGACAGCCTACGAGCAGTACTTC.

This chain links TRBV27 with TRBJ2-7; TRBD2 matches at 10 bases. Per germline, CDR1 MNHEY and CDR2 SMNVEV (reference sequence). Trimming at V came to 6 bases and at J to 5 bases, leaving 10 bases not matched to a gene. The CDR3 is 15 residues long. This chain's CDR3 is CASSIGTSGINEQYF. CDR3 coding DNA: TGTGCCAGCAGCATTGGCACTAGCGGGATCAACGAGCAGTACTTC.

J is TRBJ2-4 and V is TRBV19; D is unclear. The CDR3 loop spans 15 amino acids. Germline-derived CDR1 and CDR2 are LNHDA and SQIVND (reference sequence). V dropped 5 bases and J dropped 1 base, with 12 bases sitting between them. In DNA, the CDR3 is TGTGCCAGTAGTCCTCGCCTGGGTGCCAAAAACATTCAGTACTTC. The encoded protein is CASSPRLGAKNIQYF. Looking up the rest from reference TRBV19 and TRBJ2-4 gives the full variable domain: DGGITQSPKYLFRKEGQNVTLSCEQNLNHDAMYWYRQDPGQGLRLIYYSQIVNDFQKGDIAEGYSVSREKKESFPLTVTSAQKNPTAFYLCASSPRLGAKNIQYFGAGTRLSVL.

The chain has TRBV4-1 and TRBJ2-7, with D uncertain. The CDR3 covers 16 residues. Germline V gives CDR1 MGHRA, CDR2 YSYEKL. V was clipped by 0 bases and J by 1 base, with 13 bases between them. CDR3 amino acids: CASSQESGLLSYEQYF. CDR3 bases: TGCGCCAGCAGCCAAGAATCGGGTCTACTATCCTACGAGCAGTACTTC.

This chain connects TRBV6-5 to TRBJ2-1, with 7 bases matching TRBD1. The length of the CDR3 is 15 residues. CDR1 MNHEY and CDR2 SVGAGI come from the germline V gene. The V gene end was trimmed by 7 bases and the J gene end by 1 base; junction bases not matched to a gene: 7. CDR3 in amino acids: CASTHRGWSYNEQFF. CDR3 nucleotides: TGTGCCAGCACCCACAGGGGTTGGTCCTACAATGAGCAGTTCTTC.

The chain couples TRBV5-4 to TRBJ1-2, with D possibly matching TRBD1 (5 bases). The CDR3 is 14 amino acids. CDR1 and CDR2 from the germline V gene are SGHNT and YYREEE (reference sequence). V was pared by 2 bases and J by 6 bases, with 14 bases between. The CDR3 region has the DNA TGTGCCAGCAGCTTTTCGGGGGGAGGGGATGGCTACACCTTC. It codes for CASSFSGGGDGYTF.

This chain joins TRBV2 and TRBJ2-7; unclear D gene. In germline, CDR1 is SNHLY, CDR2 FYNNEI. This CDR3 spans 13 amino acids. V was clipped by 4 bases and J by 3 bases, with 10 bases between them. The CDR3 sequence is CASSGGSIYEQYF. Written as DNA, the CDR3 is TGTGCCAGCAGTGGGGGATCTATCTACGAGCAGTACTTC.

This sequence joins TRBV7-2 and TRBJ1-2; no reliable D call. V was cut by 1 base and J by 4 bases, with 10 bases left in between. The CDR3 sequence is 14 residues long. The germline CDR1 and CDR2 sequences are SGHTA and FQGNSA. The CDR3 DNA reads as TGTGCCAGCAGCTTAGAGAGTCCCCTCTATGGCTACACCTTC. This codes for CASSLESPLYGYTF. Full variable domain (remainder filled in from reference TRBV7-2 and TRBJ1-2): GAGVSQSPSNKVTEKGKDVELRCDPISGHTALYWYRQSLGQGLEFLIYFQGNSAPDKSGLPSDRFSAERTGGSVSTLTIQRTQQEDSAVYLCASSLESPLYGYTFGSGTRLTVV.

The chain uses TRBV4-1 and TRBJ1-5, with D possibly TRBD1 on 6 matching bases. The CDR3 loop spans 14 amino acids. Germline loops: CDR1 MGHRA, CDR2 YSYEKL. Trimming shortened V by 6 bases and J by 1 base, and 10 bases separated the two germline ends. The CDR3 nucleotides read TGCGCCAGCAGTCGGACAGAAAGCAATCAGCCCCAGCATTTT. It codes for CASSRTESNQPQHF.

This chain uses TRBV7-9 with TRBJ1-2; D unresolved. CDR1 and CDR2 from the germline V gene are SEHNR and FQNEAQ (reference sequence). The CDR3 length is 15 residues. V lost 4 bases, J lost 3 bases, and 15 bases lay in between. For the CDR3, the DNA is TGTGCCAGCAGCTCTAGGGCGGGCGGGGACTATGGCTACACCTTC. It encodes CASSSRAGGDYGYTF.

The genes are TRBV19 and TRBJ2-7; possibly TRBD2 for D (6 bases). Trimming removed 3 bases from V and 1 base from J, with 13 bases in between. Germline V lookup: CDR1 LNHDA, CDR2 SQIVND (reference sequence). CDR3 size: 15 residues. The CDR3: CASSMGVGTSYEQYF. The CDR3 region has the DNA TGTGCCAGTAGTATGGGGGTAGGGACTTCCTACGAGCAGTACTTC.

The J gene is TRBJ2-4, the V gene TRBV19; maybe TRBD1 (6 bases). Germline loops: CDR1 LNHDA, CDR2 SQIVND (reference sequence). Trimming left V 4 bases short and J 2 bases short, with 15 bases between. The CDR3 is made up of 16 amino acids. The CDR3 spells CASSNRDLGPKNIQYF. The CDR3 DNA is TGTGCCAGTAGTAACAGGGACCTGGGACCCAAAAACATTCAGTACTTC.

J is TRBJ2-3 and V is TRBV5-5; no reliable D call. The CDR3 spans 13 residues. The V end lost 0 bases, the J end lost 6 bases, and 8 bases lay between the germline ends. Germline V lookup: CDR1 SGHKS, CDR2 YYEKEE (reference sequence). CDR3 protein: CASSLVSGDTQYF. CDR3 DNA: TGTGCCAGCAGCTTGGTCTCAGGTGATACGCAGTATTTT.

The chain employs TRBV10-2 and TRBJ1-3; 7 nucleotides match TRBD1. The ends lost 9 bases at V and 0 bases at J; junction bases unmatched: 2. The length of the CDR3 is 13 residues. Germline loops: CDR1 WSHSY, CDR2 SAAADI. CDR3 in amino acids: CASPGGSGNTIYF. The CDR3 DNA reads TGCGCCAGTCCAGGGGGCTCTGGAAACACCATATATTTT.

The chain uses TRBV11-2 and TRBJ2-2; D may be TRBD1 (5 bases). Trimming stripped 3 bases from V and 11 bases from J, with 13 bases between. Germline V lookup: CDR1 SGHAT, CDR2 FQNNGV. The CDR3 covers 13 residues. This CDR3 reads CASSLGLDTELFF. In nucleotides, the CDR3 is TGTGCCAGCAGCTTGGGGCTGGACACCGAGCTGTTTTTT. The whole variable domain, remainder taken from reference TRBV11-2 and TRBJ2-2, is EAGVAQSPRYKIIEKRQSVAFWCNPISGHATLYWYQQILGQGPKLLIQFQNNGVVDDSQLPKDRFSAERLKGVDSTLKIQPAKLEDSAVYLCASSLGLDTELFFGEGSRLTVL.

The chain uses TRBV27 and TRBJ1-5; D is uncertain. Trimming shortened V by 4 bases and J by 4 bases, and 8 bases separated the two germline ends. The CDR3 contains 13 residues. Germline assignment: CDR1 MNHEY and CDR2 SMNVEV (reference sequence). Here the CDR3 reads CASSSSLNQPQHF. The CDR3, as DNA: TGTGCCAGCAGTTCGAGCCTAAATCAGCCCCAGCATTTT.

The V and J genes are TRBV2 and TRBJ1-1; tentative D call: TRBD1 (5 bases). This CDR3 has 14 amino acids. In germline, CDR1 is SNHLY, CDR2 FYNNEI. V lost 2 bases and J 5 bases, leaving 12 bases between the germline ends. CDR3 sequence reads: CASSETQGRTEAFF. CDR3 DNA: TGTGCCAGCAGTGAAACGCAGGGCCGGACTGAAGCTTTCTTT.

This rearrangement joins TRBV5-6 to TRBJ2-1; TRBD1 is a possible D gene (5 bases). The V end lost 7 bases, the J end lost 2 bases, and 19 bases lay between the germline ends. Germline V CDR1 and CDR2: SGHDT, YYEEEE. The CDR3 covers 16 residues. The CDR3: CASVSTRDYPYNEQFF. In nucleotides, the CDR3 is TGTGCCAGCGTCTCGACCAGGGATTACCCCTACAATGAGCAGTTCTTC.

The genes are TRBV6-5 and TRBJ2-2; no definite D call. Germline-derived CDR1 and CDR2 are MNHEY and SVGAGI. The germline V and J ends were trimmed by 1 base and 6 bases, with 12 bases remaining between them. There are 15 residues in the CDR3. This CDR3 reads CASSYYRERAGELFF. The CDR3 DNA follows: TGTGCCAGCAGTTACTATAGGGAACGGGCCGGGGAGCTGTTTTTT.

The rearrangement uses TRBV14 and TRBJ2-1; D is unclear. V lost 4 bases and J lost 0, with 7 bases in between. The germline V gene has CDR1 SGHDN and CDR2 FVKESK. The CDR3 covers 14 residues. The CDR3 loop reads CASSPSPSYNEQFF. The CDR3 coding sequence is TGTGCCAGCAGCCCCTCCCCCTCCTACAATGAGCAGTTCTTC.

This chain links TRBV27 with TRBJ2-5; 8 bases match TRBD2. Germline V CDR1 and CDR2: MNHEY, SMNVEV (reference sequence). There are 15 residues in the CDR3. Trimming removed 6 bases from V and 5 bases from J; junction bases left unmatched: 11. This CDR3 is CASSLLAGGGETQYF. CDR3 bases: TGTGCCAGCAGCCTTCTTGCGGGGGGTGGGGAGACCCAGTACTTC.

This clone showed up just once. CDR3 loop: CASSTVTGSGNTIYF. The CDR3 DNA follows: TGTGCCAGTAGTACGGTGACAGGGTCTGGAAACACCATATATTTT. The chain links TRBV19 to TRBJ1-3, with 7 bases aligning to TRBD1. Germline V lookup: CDR1 LNHDA, CDR2 SQIVND (reference sequence). The trim removed 4 bases at V and 1 base at J, leaving 4 bases unmatched. This CDR3 spans 15 amino acids.

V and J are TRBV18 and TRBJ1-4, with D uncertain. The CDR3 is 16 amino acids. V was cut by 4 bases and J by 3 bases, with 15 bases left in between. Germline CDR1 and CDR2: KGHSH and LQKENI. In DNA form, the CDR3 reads TGTGCCAGCTCACTCTCAGGCCACCGGGCTAATGAAAAACTGTTTTTT. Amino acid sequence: CASSLSGHRANEKLFF.